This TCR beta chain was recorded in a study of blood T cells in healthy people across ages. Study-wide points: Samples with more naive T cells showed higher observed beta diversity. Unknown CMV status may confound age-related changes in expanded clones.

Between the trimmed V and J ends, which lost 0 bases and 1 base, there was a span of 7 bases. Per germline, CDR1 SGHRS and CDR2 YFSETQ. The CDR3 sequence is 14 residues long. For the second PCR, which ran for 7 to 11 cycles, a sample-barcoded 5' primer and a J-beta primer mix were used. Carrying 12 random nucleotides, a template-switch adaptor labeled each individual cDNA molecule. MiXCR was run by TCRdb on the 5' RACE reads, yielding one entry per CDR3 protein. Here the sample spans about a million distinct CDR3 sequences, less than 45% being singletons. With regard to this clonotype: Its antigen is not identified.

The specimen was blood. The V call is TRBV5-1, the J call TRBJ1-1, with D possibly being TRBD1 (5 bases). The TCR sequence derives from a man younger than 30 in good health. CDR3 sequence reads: CASSLDTGNTEAFF. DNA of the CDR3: TGCGCCAGCAGCTTGGATACAGGGAACACTGAAGCTTTCTTT.